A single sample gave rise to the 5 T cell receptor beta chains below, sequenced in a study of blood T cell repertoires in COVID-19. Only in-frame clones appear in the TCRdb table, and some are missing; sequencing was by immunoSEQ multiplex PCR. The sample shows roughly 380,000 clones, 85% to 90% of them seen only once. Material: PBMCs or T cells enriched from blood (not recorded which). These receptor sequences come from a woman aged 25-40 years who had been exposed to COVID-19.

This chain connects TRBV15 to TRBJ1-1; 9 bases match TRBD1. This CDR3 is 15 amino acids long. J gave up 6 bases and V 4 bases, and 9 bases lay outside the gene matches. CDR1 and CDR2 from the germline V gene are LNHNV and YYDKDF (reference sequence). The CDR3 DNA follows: TGTGCCACCAGCAACCCCCGGGACAGGGTCCCTGAAGCTTTCTTT. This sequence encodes CATSNPRDRVPEAFF.

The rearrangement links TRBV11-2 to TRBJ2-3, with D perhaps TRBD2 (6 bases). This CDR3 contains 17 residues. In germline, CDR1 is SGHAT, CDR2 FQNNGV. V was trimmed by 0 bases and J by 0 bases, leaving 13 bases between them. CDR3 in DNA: TGTGCCAGCAGCTTAGATGGAGCGGGTACTAGCACAGATACGCAGTATTTT. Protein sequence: CASSLDGAGTSTDTQYF.

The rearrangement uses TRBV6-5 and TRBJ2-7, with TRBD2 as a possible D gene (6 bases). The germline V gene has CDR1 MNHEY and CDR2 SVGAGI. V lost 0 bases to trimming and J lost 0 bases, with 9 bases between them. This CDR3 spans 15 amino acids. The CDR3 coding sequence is TGTGCCAGCAGTTACTCTGCGGGAAACTCCTACGAGCAGTACTTC. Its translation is CASSYSAGNSYEQYF.

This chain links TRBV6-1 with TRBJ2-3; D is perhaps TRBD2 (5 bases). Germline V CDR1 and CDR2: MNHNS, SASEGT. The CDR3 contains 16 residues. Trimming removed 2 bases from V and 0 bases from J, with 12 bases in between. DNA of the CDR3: TGTGCCAGCAGTGAAAGGCGGGCAGCTAGCACAGATACGCAGTATTTT. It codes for CASSERRAASTDTQYF.

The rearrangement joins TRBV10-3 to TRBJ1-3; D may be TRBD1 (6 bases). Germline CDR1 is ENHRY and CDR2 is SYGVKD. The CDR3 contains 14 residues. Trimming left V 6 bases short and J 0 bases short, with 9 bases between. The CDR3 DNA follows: TGTGCCATCAGGAGACAGGACTCTGGAAACACCATATATTTT. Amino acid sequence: CAIRRQDSGNTIYF.